This T cell receptor (beta chain) stems from a study of technical replicates of blood from a few donors. TCRdb's copy holds only in-frame clones and misses some; the assay was immunoSEQ multiplex PCR. The sample consists of roughly 90,000 clones, just under 95% of them appearing once. The germline V gene encodes CDR1 LNHDA and CDR2 SQIVND (reference sequence). Trimming shortened V by 9 bases and J by 1 base, and 16 bases separated the two germline ends. The CDR3 contains 15 residues. The J gene is TRBJ2-4, the V gene TRBV19, with TRBD1 as a possible D gene (6 bases). The sequence derives from a human donor in good health. The sample taken for sequencing was T cells isolated from PBMCs. CDR3 DNA: TGTGCCAGGAATAGGGGGAGAGGGGCCAAAAACATTCAGTACTTC. Protein product: CARNRGRGAKNIQYF.